In its sample, the clone carrying this T cell receptor (beta chain) was seen a few times. Its antigen remains unknown. Each of the donors had about 9.9 milliliters of peripheral blood drawn into EDTA-treated Vacutainer tubes. With a J-beta primer mix and a sample-barcoded 5' primer, a second PCR ran roughly 6 to 12 cycles. A template-switch adaptor with 12 random nucleotides tagged each cDNA molecule. One entry per CDR3 protein results from TCRdb running MiXCR on the 5' RACE reads. Here the sample spans under 2,000,000 distinct CDR3 sequences, 40% to 55% being singletons. The sample belongs to a study of blood T cells in healthy people across ages. Study results and limitations: Diversity estimates from one million T cells were considered underestimates. A conclusive naive versus antigen-experienced comparison was prevented by the unsorted PBMCs.

The CDR3 extends over 16 amino acids. CDR1 SEHNR and CDR2 FQNEAQ come from the germline V gene (reference sequence). Trimming pared 1 base from V and 2 bases from J, leaving 13 bases between. The sequenced sample consisted of blood. The chain carries TRBV7-9 and TRBJ2-3, with D perhaps being TRBD1 or TRBD2 (5 bases each). This TCR was sampled from a woman between 35 and 50 years old in good health. DNA for the CDR3: TGTGCCAGCAGCTTAGGTCTTGGGGGAGCCACAGATACGCAGTATTTT. Its protein product is CASSLGLGGATDTQYF.